The rows below give T cell receptor beta chains drawn from one sample of a study of T cells in Graves' hyperthyroidism and ophthalmopathy. From the multiplex PCR reads, TCRdb called clonotypes with MiXCR, one entry per CDR3 protein. Of about 640,000 distinct CDR3 sequences listed, about 45% were seen once; the top ten hold more than 7%. The sample was peripheral blood or thyroid tissue (not recorded which). The receptors were sampled from an adult man with Graves' disease, either hyperthyroidism or ophthalmopathy (not recorded which). Both conserved end residues are part of each CDR3. D genes are given only for firm matches. The size field is filled for only some rows; it gives once, few, many or a size class.

V: TRBV12-3/TRBV12-4
D: TRBD2
J: TRBJ2-5
size: few
DNA: TGTGCCAGCAGTTTCGGGGAGGGGGAGACCCAGTACTTC
CDR3: CASSFGEGETQYF

V: TRBV7-2
D: TRBD1
J: TRBJ1-5
size: -
DNA: TGTGCCAGCAGGACAGGGGGCAGGAGTCAGCCCCAGCATTTT
CDR3: CASRTGGRSQPQHF

V: TRBV6-6
D: -
J: TRBJ2-2
size: few
DNA: TGTGCCAGCAGTGAAAAAGATCCCGGGGAGCTGTTTTTT
CDR3: CASSEKDPGELFF

V: TRBV20-1
D: TRBD1
J: TRBJ2-5
size: -
DNA: TGCAGTGCTCCAGGGTTTGGGACAGGGGTCGAGGAGACCCAGTACTTC
CDR3: CSAPGFGTGVEETQYF

V: TRBV29-1
D: -
J: TRBJ2-7
size: -
DNA: TGCAGCGTTCGACCGTGGGCTTACGAGCAGTACTTC
CDR3: CSVRPWAYEQYF

V: TRBV7-9
D: -
J: TRBJ1-1
size: -
DNA: TGTGCCAGCAGCCCTACAACAGGGAACACTGAAGCTTTCTTT
CDR3: CASSPTTGNTEAFF

V: TRBV19
D: -
J: TRBJ2-7
size: few
DNA: TGTGCCAGTAGTATCCCGCGGGGCAGGGGGTCCTACGAGCAGTACTTC
CDR3: CASSIPRGRGSYEQYF

V: TRBV7-4
D: -
J: TRBJ1-2
size: once
DNA: TGTGCCAGCAGCCTAGGGACAACGCCGGGAAACACCTTC
CDR3: CASSLGTTPGNTF

V: TRBV29-1
D: TRBD2
J: TRBJ2-5
size: -
DNA: TGCAGCGTCGCGACTAGCTCGTGGGAGACCCAGTACTTC
CDR3: CSVATSSWETQYF

V: TRBV19
D: -
J: TRBJ2-5
size: few
DNA: TGTGCCAGTAGTATTCCAGGGTGGGGACAAGAGACCCAGTACTTC
CDR3: CASSIPGWGQETQYF

V: TRBV7-9
D: -
J: TRBJ1-1
size: few
DNA: TGTGCCAGCAGCTTAGCGCCGGGGGTGAAGACTGAAGCTTTCTTT
CDR3: CASSLAPGVKTEAFF

V: TRBV7-9
D: TRBD1
J: TRBJ2-7
size: many
DNA: TGTGCCAGCAGCTCCCAGCGGACAGGGGGAGACTACGAGCAGTACTTC
CDR3: CASSSQRTGGDYEQYF

V: TRBV2
D: -
J: TRBJ1-1
size: many
DNA: TGTGCCAGCAGAAGGGACACCAACACTGAAGCTTTCTTT
CDR3: CASRRDTNTEAFF

V: TRBV13
D: TRBD2
J: TRBJ2-5
size: few
DNA: TGTGCCAGCGAGGGTCTAGCGGGGGGTCGGGAGACCCAGTACTTC
CDR3: CASEGLAGGRETQYF

V: TRBV7-2
D: -
J: TRBJ1-1
size: -
DNA: TGTGCCAGCAGTCAGTCCGGGACACCAAAGAACACTGAAGCTTTCTTT
CDR3: CASSQSGTPKNTEAFF

V: TRBV6-1
D: TRBD1
J: TRBJ2-2
size: -
DNA: TGTGCCAGCAGTACCGGGACAGGGGGCTTCGGGGAGCTGTTTTTT
CDR3: CASSTGTGGFGELFF

V: TRBV6-5
D: -
J: TRBJ2-7
size: -
DNA: TGTGCCAGCAGTTACTTTTCGAATTTAGAGCAGTACTTC
CDR3: CASSYFSNLEQYF

V: TRBV10-3
D: -
J: TRBJ1-5
size: -
DNA: TGTGCCATCAGTGTCATCCAGCTCTATAGCAATCAGCCCCAGCATTTT
CDR3: CAISVIQLYSNQPQHF

V: TRBV7-9
D: -
J: TRBJ2-2
size: -
DNA: TGTGCCAGCAGCTCGAACCGGGAGCTGTTTTTT
CDR3: CASSSNRELFF

V: TRBV19
D: -
J: TRBJ2-5
size: -
DNA: TGTGCCAGTAGTATAAGTGGGATAAGCAGAGAGACCCAGTACTTC
CDR3: CASSISGISRETQYF

V: TRBV7-8
D: -
J: TRBJ1-1
size: -
DNA: TGCGCCAGCAGCCAAGGTCAGGGGCACACTGAAGCTTTCTTT
CDR3: CASSQGQGHTEAFF

V: TRBV9
D: -
J: TRBJ1-4
size: -
DNA: TGTGCCAGCAGCGTAGCTATCGACAATGAAAAACTGTTTTTT
CDR3: CASSVAIDNEKLFF

V: TRBV7-6
D: -
J: TRBJ2-7
size: many
DNA: TGTGCCAGCAGCCAGGCGACAGGCGAGCAGTACTTC
CDR3: CASSQATGEQYF

V: TRBV7-9
D: -
J: TRBJ1-2
size: -
DNA: TGTGCCAGCAGCTACAGACAGGCCCATTATGGCTACACCTTC
CDR3: CASSYRQAHYGYTF

V: TRBV20-1
D: -
J: TRBJ1-3
size: many
DNA: TGCAGTGCTGGTGGACAGGGAAACACCATATATTTT
CDR3: CSAGGQGNTIYF

V: TRBV12-3/TRBV12-4
D: TRBD1
J: TRBJ2-5
size: few
DNA: TGTGCCAGCAGTTTACCACAGACAGGGCAAGAGACCCAGTACTTC
CDR3: CASSLPQTGQETQYF

V: TRBV11-2
D: -
J: TRBJ2-7
size: -
DNA: TGTGCCAGCAGCCACCTAAACAGGAGCTCCTACGAGCAGTACTTC
CDR3: CASSHLNRSSYEQYF

V: TRBV19
D: TRBD1
J: TRBJ1-5
size: many
DNA: TGTGCCAGTAGTATGACAGGGGATAGCAATCAGCCCCAGCATTTT
CDR3: CASSMTGDSNQPQHF

V: TRBV20-1
D: TRBD2
J: TRBJ2-7
size: once
DNA: TGCAGTGCTAGAGGACTAGCGGGGGCCCGGGAGCAGTACTTC
CDR3: CSARGLAGAREQYF

V: TRBV2
D: TRBD2
J: TRBJ2-2
size: few
DNA: TGTGCCAGCAGCCACCCCCGGGGGGTGGACACCGGGGAGCTGTTTTTT
CDR3: CASSHPRGVDTGELFF

V: TRBV6-5
D: -
J: TRBJ1-4
size: -
DNA: TGTGCCAGCAGTTACTCACGAGACCGGGCCAATGAAAAACTGTTTTTT
CDR3: CASSYSRDRANEKLFF

V: TRBV5-5
D: TRBD2
J: TRBJ2-5
size: -
DNA: TGCGCCAGCAGCCCAGCACCGGGACTAGCGGGGACCCAAGAGACCCAGTACTTC
CDR3: CASSPAPGLAGTQETQYF

V: TRBV15
D: TRBD1
J: TRBJ1-4
size: -
DNA: TGTGCCACCAGCAGCTTTGAGGGGGCGTATGGTGAAAAACTGTTTTTT
CDR3: CATSSFEGAYGEKLFF

V: TRBV15
D: -
J: TRBJ2-7
size: many
DNA: TGTGCCACCAGCAGAGAGGGTCTGGGCGAGCAGTACTTC
CDR3: CATSREGLGEQYF

V: TRBV7-2
D: TRBD1
J: TRBJ2-5
size: few
DNA: TGTGCCAGCAGCTTAGACAGGGGGCGCGAAGAGACCCAGTACTTC
CDR3: CASSLDRGREETQYF

V: TRBV7-9
D: TRBD1
J: TRBJ2-5
size: -
DNA: TGTGCCAGCAGCTTAGGGGACAGGGAGACCCAGTACTTC
CDR3: CASSLGDRETQYF

V: TRBV10-3
D: -
J: TRBJ1-5
size: -
DNA: TGTGCCATCAGTTTTTCCGGGGGCGGCAATCAGCCCCAGCATTTT
CDR3: CAISFSGGGNQPQHF

V: TRBV7-2
D: -
J: TRBJ1-2
size: -
DNA: TGTGCCAGCAGCTTAGTAGGGAGTCTGAACTATGGCTACACCTTC
CDR3: CASSLVGSLNYGYTF

V: TRBV29-1
D: -
J: TRBJ1-2
size: many
DNA: TGCAGCGTTGGCGAGGGAAACTATGGCTACACCTTC
CDR3: CSVGEGNYGYTF

V: TRBV7-9
D: -
J: TRBJ1-4
size: -
DNA: TGTGCCAGCAGCCAATTGGGTTGGGGTGAAAAACTGTTTTTT
CDR3: CASSQLGWGEKLFF

V: TRBV20-1
D: TRBD1
J: TRBJ1-6
size: -
DNA: TGCAGTGCCCTACAGCCGACAGGGGGCATTTCACCCCTCCACTTT
CDR3: CSALQPTGGISPLHF

V: TRBV7-9
D: TRBD1
J: TRBJ2-7
size: many
DNA: TGTGCCAGCAGCGAACCGGGACAGGGAACGTACGAGCAGTACTTC
CDR3: CASSEPGQGTYEQYF

V: TRBV7-9
D: TRBD1
J: TRBJ1-2
size: -
DNA: TGTGCCAGCAGCATCCCCGGGACAGGACGGGACTATGGCTACACCTTC
CDR3: CASSIPGTGRDYGYTF

V: TRBV25-1
D: TRBD1
J: TRBJ1-3
size: -
DNA: TGTGCCAGCAGCGCCGCAGGGGGCTTTGGAAACACCATATATTTT
CDR3: CASSAAGGFGNTIYF

V: TRBV9
D: -
J: TRBJ1-1
size: -
DNA: TGTGCCAGCAGCGAACCAGGAAACATGAACACTGAAGCTTTCTTT
CDR3: CASSEPGNMNTEAFF

V: TRBV9
D: TRBD1
J: TRBJ1-6
size: -
DNA: TGTGCCAGCAGCGTCATGACAGGGACTAATTCACCCCTCCACTTT
CDR3: CASSVMTGTNSPLHF

V: TRBV7-9
D: TRBD1
J: TRBJ1-1
size: -
DNA: TGCGCCAGCAGCTTGGCCGGAAAGGGGGCAGGCACTGAAGCTTTCTTT
CDR3: CASSLAGKGAGTEAFF

V: TRBV24-1
D: -
J: TRBJ1-5
size: few
DNA: TGTGCCACCGGCACGGGATATAGCAATCAGCCCCAGCATTTT
CDR3: CATGTGYSNQPQHF